This T cell receptor (beta chain) was sequenced for a study of blood T cells in healthy people across ages. The study, taken as a whole, reports: Naive T cell percentage and TCR beta diversity correlated strongly. With unsorted PBMCs, a conclusive comparison of naive versus antigen-experienced cells was not possible.

Only a few counts were recorded for this clonotype. Its matching antigen is unknown. The CDR3 runs 16 residues. Trimming removed 0 bases at V and 5 bases at J, with 14 bases between. From germline, CDR1 is LNHNV and CDR2 YYDKDF (reference sequence). A sample-barcoded 5' primer and a J-beta primer mix were used in a second PCR of roughly 7 to 11 cycles. TCRdb reprocessed the 5' RACE reads with MiXCR, giving one entry per CDR3 protein. Of about 830,000 distinct CDR3 sequences listed, around 62% were seen once; the top ten hold about 30%. The rearrangement uses TRBV15 and TRBJ2-1, with D uncertain. This sequence was found in a young man in good health. Sequenced material: blood. The chain's CDR3 is CATSRDQLKINNEQFF. In nucleotides, the CDR3 is TGTGCCACCAGCAGAGACCAGCTAAAGATAAACAATGAGCAGTTCTTC.